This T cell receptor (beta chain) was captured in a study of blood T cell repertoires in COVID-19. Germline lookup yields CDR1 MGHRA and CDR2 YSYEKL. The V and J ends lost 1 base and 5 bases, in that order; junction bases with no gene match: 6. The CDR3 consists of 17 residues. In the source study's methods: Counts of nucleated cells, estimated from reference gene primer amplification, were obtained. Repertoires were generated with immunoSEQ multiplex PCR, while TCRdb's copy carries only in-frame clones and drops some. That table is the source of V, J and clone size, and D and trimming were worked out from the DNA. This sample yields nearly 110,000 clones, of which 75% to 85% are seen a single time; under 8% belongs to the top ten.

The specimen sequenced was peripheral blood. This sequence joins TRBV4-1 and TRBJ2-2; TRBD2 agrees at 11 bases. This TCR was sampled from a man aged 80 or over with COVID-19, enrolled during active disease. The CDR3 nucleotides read TGCGCCAGCAGCCAAGTCGGGCTAGCGGGAGGTACCGGGGAGCTGTTTTTT. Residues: CASSQVGLAGGTGELFF.